This T cell receptor (beta chain) was identified in a study of T-cell memory formation after mild COVID-19. Study-wide results and caveats: Pre-infection memory showed some responding clones, and this suggested that cross-reactive memory joined. Later expanders leaned CD4+, whereas clones that contracted between day 15 and 85 were balanced CD4/CD8.

TCRdb re-called the 5' RACE reads with MiXCR, one entry per CDR3 protein. This repertoire shows about 500,000 distinct CDR3 sequences, around 21% found once; its top ten account for about an eighth. In regard to this clonotype: Its cognate antigen is unknown.

The CDR3 runs to 15 residues. The V gene's germline CDR1 is SEHNR and CDR2 FQNEAQ (reference sequence). The V end was cut by 4 bases, the J end by 2 bases, with 13 bases between. This rearrangement joins TRBV7-9 to TRBJ2-3, with D possibly matching TRBD2 (6 bases). Sequenced material: PBMCs or a T cell subset sorted from them (not recorded which). This sequence was found in an adult woman who had mild COVID-19 (a few samples of this study predate the infection). Cell type and time point are not known. Here the CDR3 DNA reads TGTGCCAGCAGCTCGTCGGGACTCCCCACAGATACGCAGTATTTT. It yields the protein CASSSSGLPTDTQYF.